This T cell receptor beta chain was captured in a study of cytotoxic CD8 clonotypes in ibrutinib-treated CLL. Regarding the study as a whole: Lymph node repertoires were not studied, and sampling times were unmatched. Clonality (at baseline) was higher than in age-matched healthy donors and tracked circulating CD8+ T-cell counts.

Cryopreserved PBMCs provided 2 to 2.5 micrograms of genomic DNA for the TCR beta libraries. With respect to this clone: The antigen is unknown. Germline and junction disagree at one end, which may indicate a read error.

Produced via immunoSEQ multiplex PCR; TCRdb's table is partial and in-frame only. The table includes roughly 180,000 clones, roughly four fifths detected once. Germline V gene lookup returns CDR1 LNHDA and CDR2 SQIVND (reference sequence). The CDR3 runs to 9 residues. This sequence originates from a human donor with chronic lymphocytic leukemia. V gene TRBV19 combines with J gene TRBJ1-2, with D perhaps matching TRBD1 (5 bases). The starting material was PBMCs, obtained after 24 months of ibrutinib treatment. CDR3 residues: CAHKGFPNF. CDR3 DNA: TGTGCTCACAAGGGGTTCCCGAACTTC.